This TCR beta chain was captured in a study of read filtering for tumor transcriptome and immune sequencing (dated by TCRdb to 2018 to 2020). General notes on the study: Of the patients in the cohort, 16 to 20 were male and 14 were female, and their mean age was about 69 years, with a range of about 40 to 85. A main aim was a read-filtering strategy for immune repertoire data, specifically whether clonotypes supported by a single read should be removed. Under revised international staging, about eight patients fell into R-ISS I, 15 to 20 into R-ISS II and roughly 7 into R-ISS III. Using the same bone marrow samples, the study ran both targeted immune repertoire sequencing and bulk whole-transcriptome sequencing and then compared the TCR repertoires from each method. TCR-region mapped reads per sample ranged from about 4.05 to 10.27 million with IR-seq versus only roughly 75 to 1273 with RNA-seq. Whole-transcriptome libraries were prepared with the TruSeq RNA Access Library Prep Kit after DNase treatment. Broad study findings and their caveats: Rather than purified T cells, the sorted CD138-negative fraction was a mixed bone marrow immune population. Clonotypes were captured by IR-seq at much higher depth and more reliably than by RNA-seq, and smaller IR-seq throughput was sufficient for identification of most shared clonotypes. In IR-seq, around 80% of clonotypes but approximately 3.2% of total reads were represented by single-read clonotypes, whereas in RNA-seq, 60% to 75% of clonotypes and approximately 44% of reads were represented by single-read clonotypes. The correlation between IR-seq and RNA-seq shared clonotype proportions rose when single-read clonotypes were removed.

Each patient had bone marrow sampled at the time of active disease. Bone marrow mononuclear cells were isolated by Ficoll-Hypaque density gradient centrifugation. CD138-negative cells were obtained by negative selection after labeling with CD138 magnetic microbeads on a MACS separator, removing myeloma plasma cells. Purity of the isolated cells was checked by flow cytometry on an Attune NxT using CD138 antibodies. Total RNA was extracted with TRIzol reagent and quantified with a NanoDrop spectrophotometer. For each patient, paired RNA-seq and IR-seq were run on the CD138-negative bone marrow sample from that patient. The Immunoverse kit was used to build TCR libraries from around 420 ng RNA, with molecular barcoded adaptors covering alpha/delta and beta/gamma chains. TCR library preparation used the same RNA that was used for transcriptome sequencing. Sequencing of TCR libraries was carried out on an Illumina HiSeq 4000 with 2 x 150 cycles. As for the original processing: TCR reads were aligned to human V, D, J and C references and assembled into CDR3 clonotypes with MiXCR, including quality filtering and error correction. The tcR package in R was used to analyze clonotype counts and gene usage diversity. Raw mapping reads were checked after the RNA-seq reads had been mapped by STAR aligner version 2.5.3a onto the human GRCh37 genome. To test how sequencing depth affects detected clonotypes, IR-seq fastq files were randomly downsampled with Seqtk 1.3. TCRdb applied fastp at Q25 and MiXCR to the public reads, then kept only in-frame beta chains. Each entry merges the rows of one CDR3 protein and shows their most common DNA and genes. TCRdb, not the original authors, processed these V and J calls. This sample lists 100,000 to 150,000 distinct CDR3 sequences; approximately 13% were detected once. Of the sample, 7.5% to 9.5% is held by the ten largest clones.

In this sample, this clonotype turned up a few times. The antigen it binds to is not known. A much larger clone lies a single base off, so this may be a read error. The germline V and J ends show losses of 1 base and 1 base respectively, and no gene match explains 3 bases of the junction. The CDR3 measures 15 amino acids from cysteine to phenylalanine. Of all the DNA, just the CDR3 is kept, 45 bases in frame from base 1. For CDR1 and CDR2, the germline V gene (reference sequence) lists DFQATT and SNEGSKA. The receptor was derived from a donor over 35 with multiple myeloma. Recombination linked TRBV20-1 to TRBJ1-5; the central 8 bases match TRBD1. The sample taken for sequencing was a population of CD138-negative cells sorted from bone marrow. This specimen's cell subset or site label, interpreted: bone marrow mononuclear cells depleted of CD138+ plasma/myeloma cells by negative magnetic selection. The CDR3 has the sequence CSARVGQVSNQPQHF. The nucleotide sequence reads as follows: TGCAGTGCTAGAGTGGGACAGGTGAGCAATCAGCCCCAGCATTTT.